This passage covers 18 T cell receptor beta chains from one sample sequenced in a study of OX40 agonist ivuxolimab in advanced cancers. Using immunoSEQ multiplex PCR, the repertoire was profiled, and TCRdb retains in-frame clones only, with some absent. This table has 74,000 or so clones, 90% appearing once. The sample in question was CD4+ or CD8+ T cells sorted from blood, obtained in a trial of the OX40 agonist ivuxolimab. The receptors stem from an adult with an advanced solid tumor such as melanoma, head and neck, liver or kidney cancer.

The chain has TRBV18 and TRBJ2-7, with D uncertain. CDR1 and CDR2 (germline): KGHSH, LQKENI. Trimming shortened V by 2 bases and J by 3 bases, and 8 bases separated the two germline ends. CDR3 length equals 13 residues. The CDR3 DNA follows: TGTGCCAGCTCACCAGGCAACTTCTACGAGCAGTACTTC. Its translation is CASSPGNFYEQYF. Looking up the rest from reference TRBV18 and TRBJ2-7 gives the full variable domain: NAGVMQNPRHLVRRRGQEARLRCSPMKGHSHVYWYRQLPEEGLKFMVYLQKENIIDESGMPKERFSAEFPKEGPSILRIQQVVRGDSAAYFCASSPGNFYEQYFGPGTRLTVT.

The chain couples TRBV6-6 to TRBJ1-1; 7 positions match TRBD1. V lost 6 bases, J lost 11 bases, and 6 bases stayed unmatched. There are 11 residues in the CDR3. Germline V gene lookup returns CDR1 MNHNY and CDR2 SVGAGI (reference sequence). The CDR3 sequence is CASSRGQTAFF. In DNA, the CDR3 is TGTGCCAGCAGCCGGGGACAGACGGCTTTCTTT.

The chain is built from TRBV7-2 and TRBJ2-3; D is unresolved. V was trimmed by 4 bases and J by 12 bases, leaving 17 bases between them. The CDR3 totals 13 residues. Per the germline V gene, CDR1 is SGHTA and CDR2 is FQGNSA. CDR3 DNA: TGTGCCAGCAGCTCTACCGGGCCTGAAGGACAGTATTTT. Its protein is CASSSTGPEGQYF.

This chain uses TRBV7-2 with TRBJ1-1; D perhaps matches TRBD1 (5 bases). CDR1 is SGHTA, CDR2 FQGNSA, per germline. The CDR3 spans 16 residues. Deletions cut 4 bases from V and 0 bases from J, with 15 bases between. The DNA of the CDR3 is TGTGCCAGCAGCTCGCCGGCGGGGGGATTGAACACTGAAGCTTTCTTT. As protein: CASSSPAGGLNTEAFF.

The chain is built from TRBV10-3 and TRBJ2-5; D is perhaps TRBD1 (6 bases). V was clipped by 10 bases and J by 3 bases, with 12 bases between them. Germline lookup yields CDR1 ENHRY and CDR2 SYGVKD. This CDR3 is built from 12 residues. The CDR3 sequence is CATDPGEETQYF. The DNA for the CDR3 is TGTGCCACCGACCCAGGGGAAGAGACCCAGTACTTC.

The V gene is TRBV11-1, the J gene TRBJ1-2; perhaps TRBD1 as D (6 bases). V lost 4 bases, J lost 8 bases, and 26 bases lay in between. CDR3 length: 17 amino acids. Per the germline V gene, CDR1 is SGHAT and CDR2 is FQDESV (reference sequence). CDR3 protein: CASSSRDRSSRSVGYTF. CDR3 in DNA: TGTGCCAGCAGCTCTCGCGACAGGTCCTCTCGGTCGGTCGGCTACACCTTC.

J is TRBJ1-2 and V is TRBV5-6, with D hard to call. Trimming pared 6 bases from V and 2 bases from J, leaving 14 bases between. The CDR3 totals 14 residues. The germline CDR1 and CDR2 sequences are SGHDT and YYEEEE. CDR3 residues: CASNKNRFNYGYTF. Here the CDR3 DNA reads TGTGCCAGCAACAAAAATCGGTTCAACTATGGCTACACCTTC. The entire variable domain, with the rest obtained from reference TRBV5-6 and TRBJ1-2, is as follows: DAGVTQSPTHLIKTRGQQVTLRCSPKSGHDTVSWYQQALGQGPQFIFQYYEEEERQRGNFPDRFSGHQFPNYSSELNVNALLLGDSALYLCASNKNRFNYGYTFGSGTRLTVV.

The CDR3 region has the DNA TGCGCCAGCAGCTTGTCAGGACTAAACACCGGGGAGCTGTTTTTT. This encodes CASSLSGLNTGELFF. V and J are TRBV5-1 and TRBJ2-2; D is possibly TRBD2 (6 bases). Trimming shortened V by 1 base and J by 2 bases, and 9 bases separated the two germline ends. CDR3 size: 15 residues. The germline V gene encodes CDR1 SGHRS and CDR2 YFSETQ.

This clone was observed once. V and J are TRBV15 and TRBJ1-5; 7 bases match TRBD1. The CDR3 loop spans 14 amino acids. The germline V gene encodes CDR1 LNHNV and CDR2 YYDKDF (reference sequence). V lost 5 bases and J lost 4; bases outside the gene matches: 5. CDR3: CATSYGQANQPQHF. In nucleotides, the CDR3 is TGTGCCACCAGCTATGGACAGGCTAATCAGCCCCAGCATTTT.

J is TRBJ2-3 and V is TRBV6-6, with no clear D. V lost 0 bases, J lost 3 bases, and 7 bases lay in between. Germline CDR1 is MNHNY and CDR2 is SVGAGI (reference sequence). The CDR3 loop spans 14 amino acids. CDR3 bases: TGTGCCAGCAGTTACTCGAGCAGGACAGATACGCAGTATTTT. Encoded protein: CASSYSSRTDTQYF.

The genes are TRBV6-5 and TRBJ1-2; D unclear. Trimming took off 6 bases at V and 4 bases at J, with 9 bases between the two ends. This CDR3 region has 12 residues. Germline V lookup: CDR1 MNHEY, CDR2 SVGAGI. CDR3 bases: TGTGCCAGCAGCCCGACCGGCTATGGCTACACCTTC. It specifies CASSPTGYGYTF.

The chain recombines TRBV7-2 with TRBJ2-3, with a weak D call TRBD1 (6 bases). Trimming removed 5 bases from V and 6 bases from J, with 12 bases in between. Germline V gives CDR1 SGHTA, CDR2 FQGNSA. This CDR3 is 13 amino acids long. For the CDR3, the DNA is TGTGCCAGCAGCCAACAGGGTGGTGATACGCAGTATTTT. Translated: CASSQQGGDTQYF.

This clone was observed once. The chain recombines TRBV19 with TRBJ2-2, with D perhaps matching TRBD1 (8 bases). The CDR3 totals 18 residues. V lost 6 bases and J 3 bases, leaving 23 bases between the germline ends. Germline CDR1 is LNHDA and CDR2 is SQIVND (reference sequence). The CDR3 nucleotides read TGTGCCAGTAGCGGAAACTCCGGACAGGGAGGGTACACCGGGGAGCTGTTTTTT. Protein: CASSGNSGQGGYTGELFF. The entire variable domain, with the rest obtained from reference TRBV19 and TRBJ2-2, is as follows: DGGITQSPKYLFRKEGQNVTLSCEQNLNHDAMYWYRQDPGQGLRLIYYSQIVNDFQKGDIAEGYSVSREKKESFPLTVTSAQKNPTAFYLCASSGNSGQGGYTGELFFGEGSRLTVL.

This clone was seen only once. This chain connects TRBV18 to TRBJ1-4; D unresolved. Trimming cost V 2 bases and J 0 bases, with 13 bases left between them. Germline V gene data show CDR1 as KGHSH and CDR2 as LQKENI. This CDR3 is 17 amino acids long. CDR3 amino acids: CASSPRAPGATNEKLFF. The DNA of the CDR3 is TGTGCCAGCTCACCAAGGGCCCCAGGTGCAACTAATGAAAAACTGTTTTTT.

CDR3 bases: TGTGCCAGCAGCACCCGACAGGGGGCGTGGTACGAGCAGTACTTC. Its protein is CASSTRQGAWYEQYF. The chain combines TRBV11-2 with TRBJ2-7; 10 bases align to TRBD1. The germline gives CDR1 SGHAT, CDR2 FQNNGV. Trimming cost V 5 bases and J 4 bases; bases outside gene matches: 8. The CDR3 has 15 amino acids.

The count of this clone is one. The rearrangement joins TRBV30 to TRBJ1-3, with TRBD1 matching over 8 bases. Per germline, CDR1 GTSNPN and CDR2 SVGIG (reference sequence). CDR3 size: 14 residues. V shed 8 bases, J shed 2 bases, and the junction held 8 bases outside the gene matches. The CDR3 reads CARRDRLTGNTIYF. The CDR3 bases are TGTGCCCGAAGGGACAGGCTAACTGGAAACACCATATATTTT. Combining the CDR3 with reference TRBV30 and TRBJ1-3 gives the whole variable domain SQTIHQWPATLVQPVGSPLSLECTVEGTSNPNLYWYRQAAGRGLQLLFYSVGIGQISSEVPQNLSASRPQDRQFILSSKKLLLSDSGFYLCARRDRLTGNTIYFGEGSWLTVV.

The rearrangement links TRBV11-3 to TRBJ2-7; D is unclear. Trimming removed 5 bases from V and 5 bases from J, with 22 bases in between. CDR1 SGHNT and CDR2 YENEEA come from the germline V gene. CDR3 length: 16 residues. The CDR3 reads CASSEYGLDLQNEQYF. The CDR3 DNA reads as TGTGCCAGCAGCGAATATGGCTTGGACCTCCAAAACGAGCAGTACTTC.

This rearrangement joins TRBV2 to TRBJ1-5, with a tentative D call TRBD1 (6 bases). Germline CDR1 is SNHLY and CDR2 is FYNNEI. V shed 1 base and J shed 7 bases, with 11 bases lying between them. The CDR3 extends over 14 amino acids. CDR3 sequence (DNA): TGTGCCAGCAGTGAAGACAGGGAACTACAGCCCCAGCATTTT. This translates into CASSEDRELQPQHF.